The following is a T cell receptor (beta chain) sequence with its context. The data belong to a study of blood T cell repertoires in COVID-19. CDR3 length: 17 amino acids. CDR1 is LNHDA, CDR2 SQIVND, per germline (reference sequence). V dropped 4 bases and J dropped 8; count of bases not matched to a gene: 13. The data were produced by immunoSEQ multiplex PCR, yet TCRdb's version contains in-frame clones alone and is incomplete. The sample carries about 110,000 clones, around 64% recorded once. This TCR was sampled from a woman in her forties with acute or convalescent COVID-19. Sequencing used peripheral blood. The V and J genes are TRBV19 and TRBJ1-4; 10 nucleotides align to TRBD1. The CDR3 bases are TGTGCCAGTAGTAACTGGGACAGGGGTAGGTTTTCGGAAAAACTGTTTTTT. It yields the protein CASSNWDRGRFSEKLFF.